These T cell receptor beta chains were read from a single sample in a study of control samples from healthy donors and cancer patients. Method: immunoSEQ multiplex PCR; TCRdb's copy keeps in-frame clones and lacks some. The profile shows over 100,000 clones, 75% to 95% of them singletons. Sequenced material: blood. These TCRs come from a man aged 40-55 years in good health. Both conserved end residues are part of each CDR3. The D gene is left open where the match is weak. Rows give clone size only sometimes, using once, few, many, or a class for an expanded clone.

abundance	v_gene	j_gene	d_gene	CDR3aa	CDR3nt
once	TRBV19	TRBJ1-2	.	CASSPGWGLANYGYTF	TGTGCCAGTAGTCCGGGCTGGGGACTCGCTAACTATGGCTACACCTTC
.	TRBV14	TRBJ1-3	.	CASSQDPQLGNTIYF	TGTGCCAGCAGCCAAGATCCACAGCTGGGAAACACCATATATTTT
.	TRBV18	TRBJ1-5	.	CASSPYRDFGNQPQHF	TGTGCCAGCTCACCCTATCGGGATTTTGGCAATCAGCCCCAGCATTTT
.	TRBV9	TRBJ1-3	.	CASNLDGNSGNTIYF	TGTGCCAGCAACCTGGACGGTAACTCTGGAAACACCATATATTTT
.	TRBV4-1	TRBJ1-4	TRBD1	CASSQEQGGDEKLFF	TGCGCCAGCAGCCAAGAACAGGGGGGAGATGAAAAACTGTTTTTT
.	TRBV18	TRBJ2-7	TRBD2	CASSPRGGLDEQYF	TGTGCCAGCTCACCCCGGGGGGGCCTCGACGAGCAGTACTTC
once	TRBV3-1/TRBV3-2	TRBJ1-4	.	CASSLVGSGTENEKLFF	TGTGCCAGCAGCCTGGTCGGATCCGGGACGGAGAATGAAAAACTGTTTTTT
.	TRBV19	TRBJ1-5	.	CASTNKHGGQPQHF	TGTGCCAGTACCAATAAGCACGGGGGTCAGCCCCAGCATTTT
.	TRBV6-5	TRBJ1-2	.	CASSYLGRGNYGYTF	TGTGCCAGCAGTTACTTGGGCAGAGGAAACTATGGCTACACCTTC
.	TRBV7-9	TRBJ2-7	TRBD1	CASSSPGQGSYEQYF	TGTGCCAGCAGCTCGCCGGGACAGGGGTCTTACGAGCAGTACTTC